This T cell receptor beta chain was sequenced in a study of regulatory T cells in long-lasting Graves disease. This clonotype was observed a handful of times. This CDR3 has 12 residues. Deletions cut 4 bases from V and 4 bases from J, with 9 bases between. CDR1 is SGHRS and CDR2 is YFSETQ in the germline V gene. Construction of TCR beta libraries relied on iRepertoire HTBI primers and on Arm-PCR targeting CDR3 regions. TCRdb reprocessed the multiplex PCR reads with MiXCR, giving one entry per CDR3 protein. The sample lists some 250,000 distinct CDR3 sequences; 15% to 20% were seen once. The time point denotes: newly diagnosed GD, antithyroid drugs for less than 3 months. PBMC RNA was the source of the TCR library. Collection of peripheral blood (about 8.8 milliliters) was done using EDTA tubes. The same data also went into a second study, on T cells in Graves' hyperthyroidism and ophthalmopathy.

This clonotype was sampled from a woman younger than 45 with Graves disease. J is TRBJ2-7 and V is TRBV5-1, with D perhaps TRBD1 (6 bases). The specimen was peripheral blood mononuclear cells (PBMCs), collected at new diagnosis, from a patient treated with antithyroid drugs. This CDR3 reads CASSIDRYEQYF. The CDR3 DNA is TGCGCCAGCAGCATAGACAGGTACGAGCAGTACTTC. The whole variable domain, filled in from reference TRBV5-1 and TRBJ2-7, reads KAGVTQTPRYLIKTRGQQVTLSCSPISGHRSVSWYQQTPGQGLQFLFEYFSETQRNKGNFPGRFSGRQFSNSRSEMNVSTLELGDSALYLCASSIDRYEQYFGPGTRLTVT.